This section outlines one T cell receptor beta chain sequence together with its context. This clonotype showed up many times. This receptor's antigen is unknown. No quality values exist for individual bases; no much larger clone is one base distant. The data were obtained in a study of T cell repertoires in cytomegalovirus infection (dated by TCRdb to about 2019). Regarding the research as a whole: Donor HLA type was relevant to the analysis, because carriage of CMV infection together with the matching HLA type was indicated by public TCR beta signatures. General study outcomes and caveats: In the ex vivo response, HLA-C-restricted CMV-specific TCR beta clonotypes were dominant, and in two of eight donors the single most frequent clonotype came from this HLA-C-restricted group. Cumulative frequency of public TCR beta family members discriminated carriers of CMV infection plus the relevant HLA type in this cohort and an independent 352-donor cohort.

This sample was sequenced with an Illumina HiSeq 1500. TCRdb took the public reads, trimmed them with fastp at Q25, ran MiXCR for clone calling and kept in-frame beta chains. CDR3 protein duplicates are merged, each entry listing the most common genes and DNA. The sample profile shows roughly 240,000 distinct CDR3 sequences; under 8.5% of them were found once. The ten largest account for 6.5% of the sample. Unmatched junction bases come to 6, with V trimmed by 2 bases and J by 2 bases. In the germline V gene, CDR1 corresponds to SGHTA and CDR2 to FQGNSA. The CDR3 measures 17 amino acids from cysteine to phenylalanine. Solely the CDR3 DNA is kept, with 51 bases framed from the first base.

The clonotype comes from a human donor in good health (CMV status not recorded). Some clones in this sample may be carry-over from other donors' samples. Sequencing input: PBMCs. Recombination joined TRBV7-2 with TRBJ2-6; a stretch of 7 junction bases matches TRBD2. CDR3 loop: CASSLNTGGAGANVLTF. DNA sequence: TGTGCCAGCAGCTTAAATACGGGGGGAGCTGGGGCCAACGTCCTGACTTTC.